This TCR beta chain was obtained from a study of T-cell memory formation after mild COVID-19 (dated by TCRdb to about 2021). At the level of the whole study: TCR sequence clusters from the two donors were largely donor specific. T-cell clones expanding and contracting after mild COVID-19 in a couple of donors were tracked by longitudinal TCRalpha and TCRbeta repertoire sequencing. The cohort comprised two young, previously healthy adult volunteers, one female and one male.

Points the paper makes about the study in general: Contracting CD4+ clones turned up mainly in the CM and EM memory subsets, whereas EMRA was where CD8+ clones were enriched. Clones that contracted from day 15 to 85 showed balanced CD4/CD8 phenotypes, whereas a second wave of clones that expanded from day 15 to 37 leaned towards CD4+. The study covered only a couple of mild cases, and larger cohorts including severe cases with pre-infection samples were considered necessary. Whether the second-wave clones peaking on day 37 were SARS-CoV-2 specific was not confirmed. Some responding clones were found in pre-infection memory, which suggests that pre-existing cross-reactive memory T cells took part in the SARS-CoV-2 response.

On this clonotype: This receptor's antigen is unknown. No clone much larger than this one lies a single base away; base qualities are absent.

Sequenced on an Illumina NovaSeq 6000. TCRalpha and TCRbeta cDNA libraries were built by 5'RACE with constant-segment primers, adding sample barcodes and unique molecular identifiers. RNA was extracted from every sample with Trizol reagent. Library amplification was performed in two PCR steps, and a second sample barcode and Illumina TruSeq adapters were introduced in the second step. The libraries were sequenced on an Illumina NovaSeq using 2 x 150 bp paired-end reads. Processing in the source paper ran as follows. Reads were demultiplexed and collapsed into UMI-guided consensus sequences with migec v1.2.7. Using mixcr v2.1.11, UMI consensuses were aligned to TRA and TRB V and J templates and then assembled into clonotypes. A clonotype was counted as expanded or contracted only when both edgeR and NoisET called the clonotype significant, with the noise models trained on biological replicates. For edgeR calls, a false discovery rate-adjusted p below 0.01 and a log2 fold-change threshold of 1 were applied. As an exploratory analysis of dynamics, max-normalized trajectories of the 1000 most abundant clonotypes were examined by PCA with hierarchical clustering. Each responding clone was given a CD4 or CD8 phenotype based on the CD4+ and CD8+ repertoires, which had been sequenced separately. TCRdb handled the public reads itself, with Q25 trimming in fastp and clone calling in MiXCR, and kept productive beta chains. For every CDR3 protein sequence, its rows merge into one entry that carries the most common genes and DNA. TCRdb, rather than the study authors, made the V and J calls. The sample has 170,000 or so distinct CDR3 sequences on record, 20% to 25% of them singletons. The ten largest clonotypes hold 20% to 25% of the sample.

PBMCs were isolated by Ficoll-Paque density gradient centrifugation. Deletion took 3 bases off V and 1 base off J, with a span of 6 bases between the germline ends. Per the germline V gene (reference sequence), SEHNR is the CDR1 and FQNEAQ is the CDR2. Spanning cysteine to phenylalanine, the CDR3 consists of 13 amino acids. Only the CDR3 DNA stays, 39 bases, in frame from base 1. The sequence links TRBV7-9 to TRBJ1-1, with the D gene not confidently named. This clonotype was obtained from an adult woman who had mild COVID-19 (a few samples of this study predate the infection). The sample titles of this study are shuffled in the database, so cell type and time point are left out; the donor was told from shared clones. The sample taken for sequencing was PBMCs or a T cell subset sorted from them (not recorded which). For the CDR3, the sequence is CASSFIENTEAFF. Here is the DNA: TGTGCCAGCAGCTTTATAGAGAACACTGAAGCTTTCTTT. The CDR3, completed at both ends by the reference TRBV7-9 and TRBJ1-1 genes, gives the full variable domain DTGVSQNPRHKITKRGQNVTFRCDPISEHNRLYWYRQTLGQGPEFLTYFQNEAQLEKSRLLSDRFSAERPKGSFSTLEIQRTEQGDSAMYLCASSFIENTEAFFGQGTRLTVV.